This T cell receptor (beta chain) was recorded in a study of T cells in Graves' hyperthyroidism and ophthalmopathy. This clonotype was found many times. Template material for amplifying TCR beta CDR3 regions consisted of RNA transcripts. First-round RT-PCR of the TCR CDR3 relied on the HTBI primer set. TCRdb used MiXCR to reprocess the multiplex PCR reads, holding one entry per CDR3 protein. In the table there are some 400,000 distinct CDR3 sequences, more than 11% of which are singletons. This sequence was found in an older woman with Graves' hyperthyroidism. Sequencing used blood.

As DNA, the CDR3 is TGTGCCAGCAGGCCGACACGGGTTGGCTACGAGCAGTACTTC. As protein: CASRPTRVGYEQYF. The chain carries TRBV2 and TRBJ2-7; D uncertain. CDR3 length: 14 residues. Per germline, CDR1 SNHLY and CDR2 FYNNEI. Trimming stripped 6 bases from V and 3 bases from J, with 15 bases between.